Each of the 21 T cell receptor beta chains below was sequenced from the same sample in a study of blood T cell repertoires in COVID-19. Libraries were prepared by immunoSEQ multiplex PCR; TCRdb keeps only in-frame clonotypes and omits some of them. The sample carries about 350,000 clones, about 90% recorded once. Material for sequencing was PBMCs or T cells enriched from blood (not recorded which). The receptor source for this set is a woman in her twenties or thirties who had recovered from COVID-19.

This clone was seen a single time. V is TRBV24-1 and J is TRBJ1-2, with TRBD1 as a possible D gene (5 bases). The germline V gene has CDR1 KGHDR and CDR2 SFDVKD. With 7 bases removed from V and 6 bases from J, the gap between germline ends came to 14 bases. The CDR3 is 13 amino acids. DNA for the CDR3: TGTGCCACCAGCAGGTCAGGGTATGATGGCTACACCTTC. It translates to CATSRSGYDGYTF.

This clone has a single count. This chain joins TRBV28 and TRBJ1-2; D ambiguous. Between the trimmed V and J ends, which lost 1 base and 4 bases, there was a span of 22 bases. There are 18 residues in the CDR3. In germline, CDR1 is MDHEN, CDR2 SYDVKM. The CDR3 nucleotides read TGTGCCAGCAGTTTATTAATGGCGGGTCGGGTTGGAGGCTATGGCTACACCTTC. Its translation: CASSLLMAGRVGGYGYTF.

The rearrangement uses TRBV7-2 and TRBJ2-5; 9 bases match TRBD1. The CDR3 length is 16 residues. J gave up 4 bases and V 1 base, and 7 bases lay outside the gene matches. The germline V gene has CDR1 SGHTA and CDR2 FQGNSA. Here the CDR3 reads CASSLVGTGRGETQYF. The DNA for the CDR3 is TGTGCCAGCAGCTTAGTAGGGACAGGGAGGGGAGAGACCCAGTACTTC.

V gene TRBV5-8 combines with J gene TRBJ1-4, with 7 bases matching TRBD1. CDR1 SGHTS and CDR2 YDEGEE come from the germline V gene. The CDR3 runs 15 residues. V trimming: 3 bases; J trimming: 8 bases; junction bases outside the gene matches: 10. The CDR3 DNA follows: TGTGCCAGCAGCTGGGGACAGCCCGCGAAGGAAAAACTGTTTTTT. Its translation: CASSWGQPAKEKLFF.

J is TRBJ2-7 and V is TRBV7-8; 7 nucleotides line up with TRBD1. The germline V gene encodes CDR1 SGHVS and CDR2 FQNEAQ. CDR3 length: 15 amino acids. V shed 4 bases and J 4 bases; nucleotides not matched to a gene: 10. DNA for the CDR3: TGTGCCAGCAGCTCCGTGGACAGGCTTAAATACGAGCAGTACTTC. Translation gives CASSSVDRLKYEQYF.

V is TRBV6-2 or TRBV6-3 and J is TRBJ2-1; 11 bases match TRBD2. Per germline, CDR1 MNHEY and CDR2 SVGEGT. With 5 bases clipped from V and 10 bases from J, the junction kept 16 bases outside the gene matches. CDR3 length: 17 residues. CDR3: CASSPFVGTSGRKEQFF. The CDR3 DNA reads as TGTGCCAGCAGTCCCTTCGTCGGGACTAGCGGAAGGAAGGAGCAGTTCTTC.

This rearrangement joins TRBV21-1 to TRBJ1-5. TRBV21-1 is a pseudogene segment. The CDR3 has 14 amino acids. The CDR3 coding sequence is TGTGCCAGAGGGCGGGCGTATAGCAATCAGCCCCAGCATTTT. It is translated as CARGRAYSNQPQHF.

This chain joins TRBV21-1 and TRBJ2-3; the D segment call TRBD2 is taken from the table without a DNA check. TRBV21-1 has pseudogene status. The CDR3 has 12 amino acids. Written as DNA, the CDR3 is TGCCACCGAGCGGGGAGCACAGATACGCAGTATTTT. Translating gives CHRAGSTDTQYF.

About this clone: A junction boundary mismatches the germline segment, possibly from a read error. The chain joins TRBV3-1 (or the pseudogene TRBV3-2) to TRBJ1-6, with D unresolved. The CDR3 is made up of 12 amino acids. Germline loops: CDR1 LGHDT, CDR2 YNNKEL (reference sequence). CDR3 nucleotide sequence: TGTGCCAGCAGCCAGACTAATTCGCCCCTCCACTTT. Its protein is CASSQTNSPLHF.

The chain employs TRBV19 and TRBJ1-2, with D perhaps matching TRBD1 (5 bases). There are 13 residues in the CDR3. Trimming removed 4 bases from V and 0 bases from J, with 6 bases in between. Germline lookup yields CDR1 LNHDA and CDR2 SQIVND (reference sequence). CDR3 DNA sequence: TGTGCCAGTAGTACGACAGCTAACTATGGCTACACCTTC. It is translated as CASSTTANYGYTF.

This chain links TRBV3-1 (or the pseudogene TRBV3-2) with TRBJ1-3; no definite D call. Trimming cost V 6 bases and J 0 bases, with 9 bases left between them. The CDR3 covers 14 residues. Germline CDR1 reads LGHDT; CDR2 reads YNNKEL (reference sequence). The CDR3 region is CASRVSSSGNTIYF. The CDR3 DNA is TGTGCCAGCAGGGTTTCGAGCTCTGGAAACACCATATATTTT.

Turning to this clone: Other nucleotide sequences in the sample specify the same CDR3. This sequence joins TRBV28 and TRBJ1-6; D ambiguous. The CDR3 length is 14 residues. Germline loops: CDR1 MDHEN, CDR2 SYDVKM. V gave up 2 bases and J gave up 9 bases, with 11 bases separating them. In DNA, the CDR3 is TGTGCCAGCAGTTTAGGGCAGGTGGGTTCACCCCTCCACTTT. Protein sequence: CASSLGQVGSPLHF.

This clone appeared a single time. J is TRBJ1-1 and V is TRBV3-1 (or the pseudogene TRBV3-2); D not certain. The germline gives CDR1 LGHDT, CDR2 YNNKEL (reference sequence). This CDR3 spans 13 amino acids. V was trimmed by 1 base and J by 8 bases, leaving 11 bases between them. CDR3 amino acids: CASSQGRGSEAFF. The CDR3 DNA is TGTGCCAGCAGCCAAGGGCGGGGTTCAGAAGCTTTCTTT.

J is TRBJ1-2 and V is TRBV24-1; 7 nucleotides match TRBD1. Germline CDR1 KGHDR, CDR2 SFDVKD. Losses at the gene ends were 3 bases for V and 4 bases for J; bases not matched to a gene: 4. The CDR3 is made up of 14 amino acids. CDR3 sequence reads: CATSDRQGSYGYTF. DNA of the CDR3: TGTGCCACCAGTGATCGACAGGGAAGCTATGGCTACACCTTC.

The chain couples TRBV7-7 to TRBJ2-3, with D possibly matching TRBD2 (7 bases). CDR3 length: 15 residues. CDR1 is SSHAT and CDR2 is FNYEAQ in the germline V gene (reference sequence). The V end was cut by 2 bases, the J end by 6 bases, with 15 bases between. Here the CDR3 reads CASSLSGGGSDTQYF. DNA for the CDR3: TGTGCCAGCAGCTTATCTGGCGGGGGCTCGGATACGCAGTATTTT.

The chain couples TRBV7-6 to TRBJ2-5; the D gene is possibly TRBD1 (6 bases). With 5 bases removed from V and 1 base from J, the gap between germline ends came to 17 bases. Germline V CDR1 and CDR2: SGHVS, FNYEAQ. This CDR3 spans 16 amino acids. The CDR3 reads CASSPVGDITQETQYF. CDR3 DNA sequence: TGTGCCAGCAGCCCTGTCGGGGACATTACCCAAGAGACCCAGTACTTC. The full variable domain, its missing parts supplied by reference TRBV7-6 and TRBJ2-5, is GAGVSQSPRYKVTKRGQDVALRCDPISGHVSLYWYRQALGQGPEFLTYFNYEAQQDKSGLPNDRFSAERPEGSISTLTIQRTEQRDSAMYRCASSPVGDITQETQYFGPGTRLLVL.

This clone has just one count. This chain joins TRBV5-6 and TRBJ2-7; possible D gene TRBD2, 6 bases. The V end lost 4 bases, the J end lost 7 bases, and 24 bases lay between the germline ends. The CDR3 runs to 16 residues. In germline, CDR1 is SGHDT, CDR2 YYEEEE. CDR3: CASSLSTVLGRGEQYF. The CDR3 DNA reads TGTGCCAGCAGCCTCTCAACGGTCCTCGGACGGGGGGAGCAGTACTTC.

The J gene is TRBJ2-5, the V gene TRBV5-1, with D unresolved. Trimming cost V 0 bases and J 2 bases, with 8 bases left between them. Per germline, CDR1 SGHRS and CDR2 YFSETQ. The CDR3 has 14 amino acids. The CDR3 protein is CASSLAGRQETQYF. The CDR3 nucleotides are TGCGCCAGCAGCTTGGCCGGCAGGCAAGAGACCCAGTACTTC.

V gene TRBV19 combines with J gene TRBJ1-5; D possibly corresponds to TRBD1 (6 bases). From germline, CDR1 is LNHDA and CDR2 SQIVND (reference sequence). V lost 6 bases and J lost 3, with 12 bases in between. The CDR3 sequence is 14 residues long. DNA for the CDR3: TGTGCCAGTAGCCGTGGACAGCCCAATCAGCCCCAGCATTTT. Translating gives CASSRGQPNQPQHF.

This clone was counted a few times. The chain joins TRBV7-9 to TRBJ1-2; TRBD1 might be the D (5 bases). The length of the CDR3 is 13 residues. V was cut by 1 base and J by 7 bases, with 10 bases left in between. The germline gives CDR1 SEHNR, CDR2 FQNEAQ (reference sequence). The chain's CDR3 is CASSLGRGTGYTF. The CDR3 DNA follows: TGTGCCAGCAGCTTAGGGCGGGGGACTGGCTACACCTTC. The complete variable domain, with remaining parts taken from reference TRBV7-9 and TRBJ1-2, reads DTGVSQNPRHKITKRGQNVTFRCDPISEHNRLYWYRQTLGQGPEFLTYFQNEAQLEKSRLLSDRFSAERPKGSFSTLEIQRTEQGDSAMYLCASSLGRGTGYTFGSGTRLTVV.

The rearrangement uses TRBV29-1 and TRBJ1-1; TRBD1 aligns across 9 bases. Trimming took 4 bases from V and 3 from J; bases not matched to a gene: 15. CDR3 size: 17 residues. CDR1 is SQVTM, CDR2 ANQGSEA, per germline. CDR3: CSVGLYSTGGGDTEAFF. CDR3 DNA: TGCAGCGTTGGTCTCTACTCTACAGGGGGCGGGGACACTGAAGCTTTCTTT. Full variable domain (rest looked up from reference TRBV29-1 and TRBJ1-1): SAVISQKPSRDICQRGTSLTIQCQVDSQVTMMFWYRQQPGQSLTLIATANQGSEATYESGFVIDKFPISRPNLTFSTLTVSNMSPEDSSIYLCSVGLYSTGGGDTEAFFGQGTRLTVV.